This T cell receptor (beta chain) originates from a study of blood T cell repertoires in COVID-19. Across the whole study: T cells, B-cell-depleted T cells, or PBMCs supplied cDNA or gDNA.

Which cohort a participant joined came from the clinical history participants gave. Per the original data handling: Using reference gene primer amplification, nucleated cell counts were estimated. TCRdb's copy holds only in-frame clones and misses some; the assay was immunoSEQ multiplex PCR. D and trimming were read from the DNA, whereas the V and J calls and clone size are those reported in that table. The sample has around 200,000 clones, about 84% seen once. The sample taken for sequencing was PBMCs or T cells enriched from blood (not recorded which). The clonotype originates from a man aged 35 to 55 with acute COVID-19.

The CDR3 loop reads CATSTARDIQYF. The CDR3 DNA follows: TGTGCCACCAGTACCGCCAGGGACATTCAGTACTTC. V usage is TRBV24-1 and J usage is TRBJ2-4, with D maybe TRBD1 (5 bases). The CDR3 totals 12 residues. Germline values: CDR1 KGHDR, CDR2 SFDVKD. The ends were cut back, 6 bases at V and 8 bases at J, with 10 bases in the middle.